These T cell receptor beta chains were read from a single sample in a study of cytomegalovirus exposure and HLA in healthy donors. Clones were sequenced by immunoSEQ multiplex PCR, and TCRdb holds only the in-frame ones, with some missing. The table has around 92,000 clones, 75% to 85% seen once. Sequencing input: PBMCs. Every receptor here comes from a man aged 18 to 30 in good health and CMV-seronegative. Each CDR3 is given with its conserved first and last residue. D genes are given only for firm matches. Clone size is given for some rows only: seen once, a few or many times, or a class if the clone is expanded.

D: .
V: TRBV5-1
J: TRBJ2-7
size: once
CDR3: CASSSSAGLRYEQYF
DNA: .

D: TRBD1
V: TRBV5-1
J: TRBJ2-7
size: .
CDR3: CASSMGQGVHEQYF
DNA: TGCGCCAGCAGCATGGGACAGGGGGTCCACGAGCAGTACTTC

D: .
V: TRBV6-1
J: TRBJ2-7
size: few
CDR3: CASVWTDYYEQYF
DNA: TGTGCCAGCGTGTGGACAGACTACTACGAGCAGTACTTC

D: TRBD2
V: TRBV10-3
J: TRBJ2-2
size: .
CDR3: CAISLSGALTGELFF
DNA: TGTGCCATCAGTTTAAGCGGGGCCCTCACCGGGGAGCTGTTTTTT

D: .
V: TRBV2
J: TRBJ2-3
size: .
CDR3: CASTIPDTQYF
DNA: TGTGCCAGCACCATCCCAGATACGCAGTATTTT

D: TRBD2
V: TRBV9
J: TRBJ2-2
size: .
CDR3: CASSEPGLVNTGELFF
DNA: TGTGCCAGCAGCGAGCCGGGACTAGTTAACACCGGGGAGCTGTTTTTT

D: TRBD1
V: TRBV29-1
J: TRBJ2-2
size: .
CDR3: CSAGQAGLTGELFF
DNA: TGCAGCGCTGGACAGGCGGGTCTGACCGGGGAGCTGTTTTTT

D: .
V: TRBV15
J: TRBJ2-7
size: .
CDR3: CATSREGRGYEQYF
DNA: TGTGCCACCAGCAGAGAGGGTAGGGGCTACGAGCAGTACTTC

D: TRBD1
V: TRBV25-1
J: TRBJ1-2
size: .
CDR3: CASMGQGDYGYTF
DNA: TGTGCCAGCATGGGACAGGGGGACTATGGCTACACCTTC

D: TRBD2
V: TRBV19
J: TRBJ2-1
size: .
CDR3: CASSIFGGGSQISYNEQFF
DNA: TGTGCCAGTAGTATTTTTGGCGGGGGGTCCCAAATCTCCTACAATGAGCAGTTCTTC

D: TRBD1
V: TRBV10-3
J: TRBJ1-5
size: .
CDR3: CAISPGQGKPLQLGPQHF
DNA: TGTGCCATCAGCCCAGGACAGGGTAAACCCCTACAACTAGGGCCCCAGCATTTT

D: TRBD1
V: TRBV4-1
J: TRBJ2-6
size: .
CDR3: CASTPGGSGANVLTF
DNA: TGCGCCAGCACTCCAGGGGGCTCTGGGGCCAACGTCCTGACTTTC

D: .
V: TRBV7-9
J: TRBJ1-2
size: .
CDR3: CASSLLGPNYGYTF
DNA: TGTGCCAGCAGCTTACTTGGGCCTAACTATGGCTACACCTTC